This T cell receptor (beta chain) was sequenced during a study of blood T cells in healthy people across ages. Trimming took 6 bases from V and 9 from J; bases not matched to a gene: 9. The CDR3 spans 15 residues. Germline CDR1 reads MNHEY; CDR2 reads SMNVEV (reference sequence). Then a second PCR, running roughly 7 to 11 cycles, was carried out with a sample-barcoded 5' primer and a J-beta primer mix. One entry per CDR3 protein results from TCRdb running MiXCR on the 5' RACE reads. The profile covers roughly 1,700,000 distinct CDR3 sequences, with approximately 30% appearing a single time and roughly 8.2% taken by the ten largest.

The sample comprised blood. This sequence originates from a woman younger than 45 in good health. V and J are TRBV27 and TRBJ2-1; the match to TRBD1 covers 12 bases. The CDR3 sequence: CASSVRDRGRPEQFF. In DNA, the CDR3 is TGTGCCAGCAGCGTCCGGGACAGGGGGCGGCCTGAGCAGTTCTTC.